The 15 T cell receptor beta chains presented below share a single source sample, sequenced in a study of CD8 T cells in Susac syndrome. An input of about 0.45 to 1 ug of RNA was subjected to reverse transcription using random hexamers. MiXCR was run by TCRdb on the immunoSEQ multiplex PCR reads, yielding one entry per CDR3 protein. The table records about 190,000 distinct CDR3 sequences, about 95% of them present only once. Input material: CD8+ T cells from PBMCs. The receptors come from a human donor with Susac syndrome.

The J gene is TRBJ1-1, the V gene TRBV20-1; D unclear. In germline, CDR1 is DFQATT, CDR2 SNEGSKA (reference sequence). Trimming shortened V by 8 bases and J by 4 bases, and 14 bases separated the two germline ends. The CDR3 extends over 12 amino acids. This CDR3 reads CSHVPVVTEAFF. The CDR3 coding sequence is TGCAGTCATGTCCCGGTTGTCACTGAAGCTTTCTTT.

This clonotype was found once. The V gene is TRBV15, the J gene TRBJ1-5; D gene unclear. CDR3 length: 15 amino acids. Germline V CDR1 and CDR2: LNHNV, YYDKDF (reference sequence). Trimming removed 1 base at V and 0 bases at J, with 7 bases between. CDR3 sequence reads: CATSRGPDSNQPQHF. The CDR3 nucleotides read TGTGCCACCAGCAGAGGCCCAGATAGCAATCAGCCCCAGCATTTT.

The chain joins TRBV5-1 to TRBJ2-7, with D perhaps TRBD1 (6 bases). This CDR3 contains 13 residues. Germline loops: CDR1 SGHRS, CDR2 YFSETQ. With 2 bases removed from V and 5 bases from J, the gap between germline ends came to 11 bases. The CDR3 coding sequence is TGCGCCAGCAGCTTACAGGGAGAACACGAGCAGTACTTC. The encoded protein is CASSLQGEHEQYF.

The rearrangement joins TRBV7-9 to TRBJ2-7, with TRBD1 matching over 7 bases. CDR3 length equals 16 residues. V gave up 5 bases and J gave up 5 bases; unmatched junction bases: 15. Germline V CDR1 and CDR2: SEHNR, FQNEAQ (reference sequence). The CDR3 sequence is CASSLTQTGILNEQYF. CDR3 DNA sequence: TGTGCCAGCAGCCTAACCCAGACAGGGATCTTAAACGAGCAGTACTTC.

The chain has TRBV20-1 and TRBJ2-1, with 12 bases aligning to TRBD2. CDR1 and CDR2 (germline): DFQATT, SNEGSKA (reference sequence). CDR3 size: 18 residues. J gave up 2 bases and V 5 bases, and 13 bases lay outside the gene matches. CDR3 protein: CSAPTWTSGKVTYNEQFF. The CDR3 DNA reads TGCAGTGCTCCGACATGGACTAGCGGGAAGGTAACCTACAATGAGCAGTTCTTC.

The gene calls are TRBV11-2 and TRBJ2-4; D gene ambiguous. This CDR3 has 19 amino acids. The V gene's germline CDR1 is SGHAT and CDR2 FQNNGV. V lost 0 bases and J 1 base, leaving 19 bases between the germline ends. The CDR3 DNA sequence: TGTGCCAGCAGCTTAGATCCCTCTTTGGGTACGGTCGCCAAAAACATTCAGTACTTC. Translating gives CASSLDPSLGTVAKNIQYF.

V gene TRBV11-3 combines with J gene TRBJ2-2, with D unclear. Germline loops: CDR1 SGHNT, CDR2 YENEEA. Trimming took 0 bases from V and 7 from J, leaving 6 bases between them. The CDR3 extends over 13 amino acids. The CDR3 loop is CASSLDLSGELFF. The CDR3 region has the DNA TGTGCCAGCAGCTTAGATTTGAGCGGGGAGCTGTTTTTT.

This chain uses TRBV5-4 with TRBJ2-1; 11 nucleotides match TRBD2. CDR3 size: 16 residues. The germline CDR1 and CDR2 sequences are SGHNT and YYREEE (reference sequence). V shed 4 bases and J 4 bases; nucleotides not matched to a gene: 7. CDR3 bases: TGTGCCAGCAGCCTTATAGCGGGAGGGGGGTACAATGAGCAGTTCTTC. Translating gives CASSLIAGGGYNEQFF. The full variable domain, its missing parts supplied by reference TRBV5-4 and TRBJ2-1, is ETGVTQSPTHLIKTRGQQVTLRCSSQSGHNTVSWYQQALGQGPQFIFQYYREEENGRGNFPPRFSGLQFPNYSSELNVNALELDDSALYLCASSLIAGGGYNEQFFGPGTRLTVL.

The chain recombines TRBV7-8 with TRBJ2-1, with 14 bases that match TRBD2. CDR1 and CDR2 from the germline V gene are SGHVS and FQNEAQ. After removal of 5 bases from V and 7 bases from J, the junction contained 13 bases not matched to a gene. The CDR3 sequence is 18 residues long. The CDR3 is CASSVGRGLAGEWNEQFF. CDR3 in DNA: TGTGCCAGCAGCGTAGGGCGGGGACTAGCGGGAGAGTGGAATGAGCAGTTCTTC.

The chain has TRBV11-2 and TRBJ1-1, with a possible D match to TRBD1 (5 bases). V shed 5 bases and J shed 7 bases, with 8 bases lying between them. There are 11 residues in the CDR3. Looked up from germline, CDR1 is SGHAT and CDR2 is FQNNGV. CDR3 in DNA: TGTGCCAGCAGCAGAGGGGATGAAGCTTTCTTT. Translation gives CASSRGDEAFF.

The chain is built from TRBV14 and TRBJ1-2; 7 nucleotides match TRBD1. The V and J ends lost 0 bases and 6 bases, in that order; junction bases with no gene match: 10. The CDR3 is 16 residues long. Germline CDR1 and CDR2: SGHDN and FVKESK. The CDR3 reads CASSQEFDRAEDGYTF. Here the CDR3 DNA reads TGTGCCAGCAGCCAAGAATTCGACAGGGCGGAGGATGGCTACACCTTC.

The chain uses TRBV7-9 and TRBJ2-7; 12 nucleotides match TRBD2. The CDR3 has 15 amino acids. V dropped 7 bases and J dropped 3; count of bases not matched to a gene: 7. CDR1 is SEHNR and CDR2 is FQNEAQ in the germline V gene (reference sequence). The CDR3 bases are TGTGCCAGCATCCCTGGACTAGCGGGGAACTACGAGCAGTACTTC. It encodes CASIPGLAGNYEQYF.

Here the CDR3 reads CATSDYLFGELFF. CDR3 bases: TGTGCCACCAGTGATTATTTGTTCGGGGAGCTGTTTTTT. The chain uses TRBV24-1 and TRBJ2-2; D not resolved. The germline gives CDR1 KGHDR, CDR2 SFDVKD. Trimming removed 2 bases at V and 7 bases at J, with 7 bases between. This CDR3 contains 13 residues.

This rearrangement joins TRBV9 to TRBJ1-2; D unclear. This CDR3 has 14 residues. Germline V gene sequence: CDR1 SGDLS, CDR2 YYNGEE. The germline V and J ends were trimmed by 0 bases and 4 bases, with 10 bases remaining between them. The CDR3 DNA reads TGTGCCAGCAGCGTAGTGGAGTATGGCTATGGCTACACCTTC. This codes for CASSVVEYGYGYTF.

The chain joins TRBV4-1 to TRBJ2-2, with D possibly matching TRBD2 (6 bases). With 7 bases removed from V and 3 bases from J, the gap between germline ends came to 15 bases. CDR3 length: 15 amino acids. Germline values: CDR1 MGHRA, CDR2 YSYEKL. CDR3 bases: TGCGCCAGCACTAGGGGAGGTATGGACACCGGGGAGCTGTTTTTT. It is translated as CASTRGGMDTGELFF.